This TCR beta chain appears in the sequencing data of a study of T cells in Graves' hyperthyroidism and ophthalmopathy. CDR3 length: 19 amino acids. Germline V lookup: CDR1 MNHEY, CDR2 SMNVEV (reference sequence). V was pared by 7 bases and J by 5 bases, with 19 bases of the junction left unmatched. Diagnosis rested on symptoms, serum thyroxine and TRAb, thyroid ultrasound, and orbital computed tomography. Fresh peripheral blood, roughly 9.3 ml, was the source of the PBMCs. RNA transcripts provided the source from which TCR beta CDR3 regions were amplified. Using the HTBI primer set, a first-round RT-PCR was run on the TCR CDR3. Each CDR3 protein is one row after TCRdb ran MiXCR on the multiplex PCR reads. The data hold roughly 740,000 distinct CDR3 sequences, with 16% observed a single time.

This chain links TRBV27 with TRBJ2-2; TRBD2 agrees at 10 bases. Sample: blood. The TCR sequence derives from a man aged 18 to 30 with Graves' hyperthyroidism. The CDR3 DNA reads as TGTGCCAGCATCCTTATTCTGGGGACTAGCGCAATTTGGACCGGGGAGCTGTTTTTT. Translated, it gives CASILILGTSAIWTGELFF.